The T cell receptor (beta chain) under discussion was sequenced for a study of blood T cell repertoires in COVID-19. Whole-study context: The United States, Italy and Spain were the sources of the acute and convalescent COVID-19 samples.

Measured with immunoSEQ multiplex PCR; TCRdb has only the in-frame clones, and not every one. The table shows 60,000 to 70,000 clones, with approximately 90% occurring only once. The CDR3 is 14 amino acids. Unmatched junction bases numbered 7, after V lost 3 bases and J lost 7 bases. The V gene's germline CDR1 is DFQATT and CDR2 SNEGSKA (reference sequence). The sequencing input was peripheral blood. The chain is built from TRBV20-1 and TRBJ2-3; TRBD2 matches at 10 bases. This clonotype was sampled from a human donor in a cohort sampled during active COVID-19. The CDR3, as DNA: TGCAGTGCTAGTAGACTAGCGGGTAAATATACGCAGTATTTT. It specifies CSASRLAGKYTQYF.